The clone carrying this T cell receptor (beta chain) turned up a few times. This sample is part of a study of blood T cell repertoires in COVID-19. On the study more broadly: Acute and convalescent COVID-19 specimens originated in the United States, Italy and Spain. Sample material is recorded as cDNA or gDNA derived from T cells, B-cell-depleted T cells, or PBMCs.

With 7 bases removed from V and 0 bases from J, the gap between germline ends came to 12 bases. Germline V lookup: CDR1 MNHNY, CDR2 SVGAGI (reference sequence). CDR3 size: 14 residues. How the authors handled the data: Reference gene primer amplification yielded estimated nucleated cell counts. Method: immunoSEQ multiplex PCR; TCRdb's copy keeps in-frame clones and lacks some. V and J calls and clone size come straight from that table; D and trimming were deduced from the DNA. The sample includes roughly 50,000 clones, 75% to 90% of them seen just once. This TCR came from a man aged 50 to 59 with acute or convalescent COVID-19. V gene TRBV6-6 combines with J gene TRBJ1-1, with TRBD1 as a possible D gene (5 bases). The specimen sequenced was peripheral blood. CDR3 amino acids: CASTSQVVNTEAFF. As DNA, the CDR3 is TGTGCCAGCACTTCACAGGTGGTGAACACTGAAGCTTTCTTT.